The entry below describes one T cell receptor (beta chain). The V segment lost 0 bases and the J segment 4 bases; nucleotides outside the gene matches: 4. The length of the CDR3 is 15 residues. Germline V gene sequence: CDR1 MNHEY, CDR2 SVGAGI. Original processing methods: Amplification from reference gene primers served as the basis for estimated nucleated cell counts. Measured with immunoSEQ multiplex PCR; TCRdb has only the in-frame clones, and not every one. The V and J calls and clone size are taken from that table; D and trimming were inferred from the DNA. The sample has 100,000 to 150,000 clones, 80% to 85% seen once; the top ten hold 1.4%. The data originate from a study of blood T cell repertoires in COVID-19. Study-wide background: Collection of acute and convalescent COVID-19 samples took place in the United States, Italy and Spain. Sources were T cells, B-cell-depleted T cells, or PBMCs; the material itself was cDNA or gDNA.

Sequencing input: peripheral blood. The chain combines TRBV6-5 with TRBJ1-1; 8 nucleotides match TRBD1. The source of this sequence is a man between 60 and 75 years old with acute or convalescent COVID-19. CDR3 DNA sequence: TGTGCCAGCAGTTACTCGAACAGGGGGGGCACTGAAGCTTTCTTT. This translates into CASSYSNRGGTEAFF.